These 4 T cell receptor beta chains came from one sample sequenced in a study of Graves' ophthalmopathy and Graves' hyperthyroidism. Investigators amplified TCR beta CDR3 regions from RNA transcripts. HTBI primers primed a first-round RT-PCR, and a second-round multiplex PCR followed. TCRdb independently ran MiXCR on the multiplex PCR reads; one entry per CDR3 protein. The data show about 1.1 million distinct CDR3 sequences, roughly two fifths seen once. Sequencing used peripheral blood or thyroid tissue (not recorded which). The receptors were sampled from an adult man with Graves' hyperthyroidism.

This clonotype has more than one count but fewer than ten. This sequence joins TRBV6-5 and TRBJ1-1, with a weak D call TRBD1 (5 bases). Trimming stripped 10 bases from V and 4 bases from J, with 19 bases between. CDR3 length equals 14 residues. Germline CDR1 reads MNHEY; CDR2 reads SVGAGI. DNA for the CDR3: TGTGCCACCCAGAGACCGGGGGGGGTCACTGAAGCTTTCTTT. As protein: CATQRPGGVTEAFF.

J is TRBJ1-2 and V is TRBV24-1; 10 bases map to TRBD1. The V gene's germline CDR1 is KGHDR and CDR2 SFDVKD. The length of the CDR3 is 16 residues. V trimming: 4 bases; J trimming: 2 bases; junction bases outside the gene matches: 6. The CDR3 bases are TGTGCCACCAGTGACTCCGGGACAGGGGTGAACTATGGCTACACCTTC. Its translation: CATSDSGTGVNYGYTF.

V is TRBV12-3 or TRBV12-4 and J is TRBJ1-1, with a possible D match to TRBD1 (6 bases). This CDR3 is built from 15 residues. Trimming stripped 6 bases from V and 0 bases from J, with 14 bases between. CDR3 protein: CASSFGQTMNTEAFF. In DNA form, the CDR3 reads TGTGCCAGCAGCTTTGGACAGACAATGAACACTGAAGCTTTCTTT.

About this clonotype itself: This may arise from a read error, as a much more abundant clone is one base away. This chain joins TRBV20-1 and TRBJ2-5; D is undetermined. CDR3 length equals 11 residues. Per germline, CDR1 DFQATT and CDR2 SNEGSKA (reference sequence). Here the CDR3 reads CSARPKEAQYF. DNA of the CDR3: TGCAGTGCTAGACCGAAAGAGGCCCAGTACTTC.